The 17 T cell receptor beta chains below come from one sample, sequenced in a study of T cell responses to AZD1222 COVID-19 vaccine. Profiled with immunoSEQ multiplex PCR; TCRdb holds only in-frame clones, not every one. This sample has over 50,000 clones, with approximately 85% found just once. The source material was peripheral blood, sampled 28 days after the second AZD1222 dose. The origin of the receptors is an adult who received the AZD1222 COVID-19 vaccine.

This clone was observed a handful of times. The chain combines TRBV6-5 with TRBJ2-7, with 7 bases matching TRBD2. The CDR3 is 14 residues long. Germline V lookup: CDR1 MNHEY, CDR2 SVGAGI. The V and J ends lost 7 bases and 3 bases, in that order; junction bases with no gene match: 9. DNA of the CDR3: TGTGCCAGCACTGGCGGGAGAAGGGTCTACGAGCAGTACTTC. It translates to CASTGGRRVYEQYF.

The genes are TRBV12-5 and TRBJ2-7; the D gene is possibly TRBD2 (6 bases). Germline loops: CDR1 LGHNT, CDR2 FRNRAP. This CDR3 is 17 amino acids long. V lost 0 bases, J lost 4 bases, and 19 bases lay in between. CDR3 region: CASGLVSWRRATYEQYF. The DNA of the CDR3 is TGTGCTAGTGGTTTGGTATCGTGGCGGAGGGCCACATACGAGCAGTACTTC.

The rearrangement links TRBV7-9 to TRBJ1-1; 11 nucleotides align to TRBD1. The CDR3 runs to 15 residues. Germline CDR1 is SEHNR and CDR2 is FQNEAQ (reference sequence). V gave up 2 bases and J gave up 7 bases; unmatched junction bases: 6. The CDR3 is CASSLRGQGAIEAFF. The CDR3, as DNA: TGTGCCAGCAGCTTAAGAGGACAGGGGGCAATTGAAGCTTTCTTT.

The rearrangement links TRBV10-3 to TRBJ2-2; D not certain. Trimming left V 3 bases short and J 0 bases short, with 8 bases between. Germline CDR1 reads ENHRY; CDR2 reads SYGVKD. This CDR3 comprises 15 residues. CDR3 sequence: CAISDSLPNTGELFF. Here the CDR3 DNA reads TGTGCCATCAGTGATTCTCTCCCGAACACCGGGGAGCTGTTTTTT.

The CDR3 protein is CASSLDPGGATEAFF. The CDR3 nucleotides read TGTGCCAGCAGCTTAGACCCAGGGGGGGCCACTGAAGCTTTCTTT. The J gene is TRBJ1-1, the V gene TRBV7-2; TRBD1 matches at 7 bases. CDR1 and CDR2 (germline): SGHTA, FQGNSA. With V trimmed by 1 base and J by 4 bases, 6 bases remained unmatched. This CDR3 comprises 15 residues.

The gene calls are TRBV7-9 and TRBJ2-7; D is ambiguous. This CDR3 is built from 13 residues. Germline-derived CDR1 and CDR2 are SEHNR and FQNEAQ (reference sequence). V lost 5 bases to trimming and J lost 1 base, with 9 bases between them. The CDR3 spells CASSPGVSYEQYF. CDR3 nucleotides: TGTGCCAGCAGCCCTGGGGTATCCTACGAGCAGTACTTC.

The chain combines TRBV7-2 with TRBJ2-1, with a possible D match to TRBD1 (6 bases). The V end was cut by 5 bases, the J end by 4 bases, with 21 bases between. This CDR3 comprises 17 residues. Germline assignment: CDR1 SGHTA and CDR2 FQGNSA. The CDR3 reads CASSRDGQGHTYNEQFF. In DNA, the CDR3 is TGTGCCAGCAGCCGCGACGGCCAGGGACATACTTACAATGAGCAGTTCTTC.

This rearrangement joins TRBV5-6 to TRBJ1-5; D ambiguous. V was clipped by 1 base and J by 6 bases, with 8 bases between them. CDR3 length: 13 amino acids. In germline, CDR1 is SGHDT, CDR2 YYEEEE. The CDR3 region has the DNA TGTGCCAGCAGCTTGATTCCGGGTCAGCCCCAGCATTTT. Residues: CASSLIPGQPQHF.

The chain is built from TRBV5-6 and TRBJ2-6; TRBD1 matches at 8 bases. This CDR3 contains 17 residues. Germline-derived CDR1 and CDR2 are SGHDT and YYEEEE. V lost 1 base and J lost 0; bases outside the gene matches: 3. In nucleotides, the CDR3 is TGTGCCAGCAGCTTGCAGGGGGCCCGCTCTGGGGCCAACGTCCTGACTTTC. It encodes CASSLQGARSGANVLTF.

The genes are TRBV7-9 and TRBJ2-2; TRBD1 matches at 7 bases. Germline CDR1 reads SEHNR; CDR2 reads FQNEAQ (reference sequence). This CDR3 contains 14 residues. The V gene end was trimmed by 8 bases and the J gene end by 3 bases; junction bases not matched to a gene: 6. CDR3 in DNA: TGTGCCAGCGCTCTCAGGGGGTACACCGGGGAGCTGTTTTTT. Translated, it gives CASALRGYTGELFF.

V is TRBV19 and J is TRBJ1-5; TRBD1 might be the D (5 bases). The V and J ends lost 5 bases and 2 bases respectively, with 16 bases between them. Germline V lookup: CDR1 LNHDA, CDR2 SQIVND (reference sequence). The CDR3 has 16 amino acids. CDR3 nucleotides: TGTGCCAGTAGTTTTTCTCTGTTACAGGGCAATCAGCCCCAGCATTTT. Its protein product is CASSFSLLQGNQPQHF.

The rearrangement uses TRBV6-5 and TRBJ2-3; D is undetermined. This CDR3 spans 12 amino acids. CDR1 MNHEY and CDR2 SVGAGI come from the germline V gene. The V and J ends lost 7 bases and 6 bases respectively, with 11 bases between them. Written as DNA, the CDR3 is TGTGCCAGCACCCTTCCACCGGATACGCAGTATTTT. Translated: CASTLPPDTQYF.

The chain links TRBV7-2 to TRBJ2-2; 16 bases line up with TRBD2. The V and J ends lost 5 bases and 3 bases, in that order; junction bases with no gene match: 6. This CDR3 has 18 amino acids. Per germline, CDR1 SGHTA and CDR2 FQGNSA. In DNA, the CDR3 is TGTGCCAGCAGCCCCGCGGGACTAGCGGGAGGGCACACCGGGGAGCTGTTTTTT. Amino acid sequence: CASSPAGLAGGHTGELFF.

This sequence joins TRBV12-5 and TRBJ2-7, with D possibly being TRBD1 (7 bases). V was trimmed by 5 bases and J by 1 base, leaving 12 bases between them. The CDR3 length is 14 residues. Germline CDR1 and CDR2: LGHNT and FRNRAP. CDR3 amino acids: CASGAGQISYEQYF. In DNA, the CDR3 is TGTGCTAGTGGTGCGGGACAGATATCCTACGAGCAGTACTTC.

The genes are TRBV6-5 and TRBJ2-7; D is perhaps TRBD2 (5 bases). Trimming took off 8 bases at V and 2 bases at J, with 16 bases between the two ends. Germline CDR1 MNHEY, CDR2 SVGAGI. There are 14 residues in the CDR3. CDR3 coding DNA: TGTGCCAGCGACTGGGAGCCGAAGACCTACGAGCAGTACTTC. Protein: CASDWEPKTYEQYF.

The chain combines TRBV28 with TRBJ2-7, with D perhaps TRBD1 (6 bases). This CDR3 is built from 15 residues. V lost 5 bases and J 5 bases, leaving 19 bases between the germline ends. Germline loops: CDR1 MDHEN, CDR2 SYDVKM. The CDR3 sequence is CASSPSYRVSHEQYF. The CDR3 nucleotides read TGTGCCAGCAGTCCCTCCTACAGGGTTTCCCACGAGCAGTACTTC.

This clone was observed a handful of times. The rearrangement uses TRBV5-1 and TRBJ1-2; maybe TRBD1 (5 bases). V lost 5 bases to trimming and J lost 6 bases, with 17 bases between them. Per germline, CDR1 SGHRS and CDR2 YFSETQ. This CDR3 region has 14 residues. The CDR3 DNA reads as TGCGCCAGCAGGGGCGGTACGACAGAGCATGGCTACACCTTC. Translated, it gives CASRGGTTEHGYTF.